This TCR beta chain was documented in a study of blood T cell repertoires in COVID-19. Across the study: Collection of acute and convalescent COVID-19 samples took place in the United States, Italy and Spain. The cDNA or gDNA used as material had been derived from T cells, B-cell-depleted T cells, or PBMCs.

In terms of age and location, participants ranged from roughly 18 to 89 years and lived in about two dozen US areas. Study processing details: By means of reference gene primer amplification, nucleated cell counts were estimated. Clones were read by immunoSEQ multiplex PCR, and TCRdb kept only the in-frame ones, dropping some. V, J and clone size reflect that table, while D and trimming were determined from the DNA. The profile shows around 280,000 clones, around 90% of them singletons. In germline, CDR1 is SGHTA, CDR2 FQGTGA. The CDR3 runs 15 residues. The trim removed 3 bases at V and 8 bases at J, leaving 10 bases unmatched.

The sequence was collected from a woman between 18 and 29 years old with acute COVID-19. Source material: PBMCs or T cells enriched from blood (not recorded which). J is TRBJ2-3 and V is TRBV7-3; 8 bases match TRBD2. The CDR3, as DNA: TGTGCCAGCAGCTTCACAATTTCCGGGACTAGTACGCAGTATTTT. This codes for CASSFTISGTSTQYF.